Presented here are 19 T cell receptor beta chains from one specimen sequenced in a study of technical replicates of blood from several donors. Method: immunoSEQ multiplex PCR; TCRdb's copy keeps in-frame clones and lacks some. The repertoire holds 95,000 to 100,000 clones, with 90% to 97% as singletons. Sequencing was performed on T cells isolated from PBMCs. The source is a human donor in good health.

The CDR3 spells CASSTLAGGGEEQFF. CDR3 nucleotides: TGTGCCAGTAGTACACTAGCGGGGGGCGGGGAGGAGCAGTTCTTC. J is TRBJ2-1 and V is TRBV19; 12 bases match TRBD2. This CDR3 spans 15 amino acids. CDR1 is LNHDA, CDR2 SQIVND, per germline (reference sequence). V trimming: 4 bases; J trimming: 10 bases; junction bases outside the gene matches: 8. Complete variable domain (other parts from reference TRBV19 and TRBJ2-1): DGGITQSPKYLFRKEGQNVTLSCEQNLNHDAMYWYRQDPGQGLRLIYYSQIVNDFQKGDIAEGYSVSREKKESFPLTVTSAQKNPTAFYLCASSTLAGGGEEQFFGPGTRLTVL.

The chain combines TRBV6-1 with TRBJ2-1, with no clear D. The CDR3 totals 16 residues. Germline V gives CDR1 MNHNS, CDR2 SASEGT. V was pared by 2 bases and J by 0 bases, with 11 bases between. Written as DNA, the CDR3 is TGTGCCAGCAGTGAAATCCCCCCGGGCTCCTACAATGAGCAGTTCTTC. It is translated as CASSEIPPGSYNEQFF.

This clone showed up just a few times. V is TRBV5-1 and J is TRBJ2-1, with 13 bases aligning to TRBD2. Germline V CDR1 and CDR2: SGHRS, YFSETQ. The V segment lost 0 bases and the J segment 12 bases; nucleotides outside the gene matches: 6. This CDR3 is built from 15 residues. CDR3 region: CASSLGERLAGGQFF. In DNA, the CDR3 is TGCGCCAGCAGCTTGGGCGAAAGACTAGCGGGAGGGCAGTTCTTC.

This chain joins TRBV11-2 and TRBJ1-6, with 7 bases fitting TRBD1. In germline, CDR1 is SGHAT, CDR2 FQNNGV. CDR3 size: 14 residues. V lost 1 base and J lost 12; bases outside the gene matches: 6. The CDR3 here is CASSLGGQPEPLHF. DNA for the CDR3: TGTGCCAGCAGCTTAGGGGGACAGCCGGAACCCCTCCACTTT.

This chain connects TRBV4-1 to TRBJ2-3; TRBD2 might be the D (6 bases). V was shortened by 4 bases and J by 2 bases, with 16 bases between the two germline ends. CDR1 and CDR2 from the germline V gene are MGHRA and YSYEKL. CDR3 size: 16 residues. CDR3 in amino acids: CASSPLPSSVTDTQYF. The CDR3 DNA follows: TGCGCCAGCAGCCCACTGCCATCTAGCGTCACAGATACGCAGTATTTT.

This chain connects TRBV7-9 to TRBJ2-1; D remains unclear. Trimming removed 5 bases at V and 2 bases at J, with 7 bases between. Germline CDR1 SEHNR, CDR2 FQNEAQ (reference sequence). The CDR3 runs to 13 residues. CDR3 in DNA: TGTGCCAGCAGCATGAGCCCCTACAATGAGCAGTTCTTC. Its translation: CASSMSPYNEQFF.

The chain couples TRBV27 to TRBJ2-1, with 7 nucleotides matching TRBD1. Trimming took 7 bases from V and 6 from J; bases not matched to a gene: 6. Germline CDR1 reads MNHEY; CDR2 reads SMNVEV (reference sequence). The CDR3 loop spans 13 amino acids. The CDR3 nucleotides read TGTGCCAGCATACAGGGGCCTACCAATGAGCAGTTCTTC. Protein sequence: CASIQGPTNEQFF.

The CDR3 nucleotides are TGTGCCAGCAGCCCTGATTCGGACAGCCCGACCCAGTACTTC. Its protein is CASSPDSDSPTQYF. The chain has TRBV7-3 and TRBJ2-5; D perhaps matches TRBD1 (6 bases). Trimming shortened V by 5 bases and J by 7 bases, and 17 bases separated the two germline ends. The CDR3 runs to 14 residues. Germline V gene sequence: CDR1 SGHTA, CDR2 FQGTGA.

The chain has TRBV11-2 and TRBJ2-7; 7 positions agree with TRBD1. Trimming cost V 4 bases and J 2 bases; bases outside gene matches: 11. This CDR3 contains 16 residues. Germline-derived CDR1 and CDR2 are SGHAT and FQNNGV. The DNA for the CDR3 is TGTGCCAGCAGCTCCATTAGGGGGCAGGGTCCCTACGAGCAGTACTTC. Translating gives CASSSIRGQGPYEQYF.

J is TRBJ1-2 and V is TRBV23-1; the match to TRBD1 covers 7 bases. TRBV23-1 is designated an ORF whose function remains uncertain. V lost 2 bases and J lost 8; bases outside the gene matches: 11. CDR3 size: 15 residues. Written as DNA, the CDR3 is TGCGCCAGCAGTCAAACTAAGACAGGGTCCGAAGGCTACACCTTC. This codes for CASSQTKTGSEGYTF.

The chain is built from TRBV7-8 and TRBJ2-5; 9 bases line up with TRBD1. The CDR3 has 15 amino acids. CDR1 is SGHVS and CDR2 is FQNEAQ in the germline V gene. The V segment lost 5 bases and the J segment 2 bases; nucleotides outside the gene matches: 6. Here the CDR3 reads CASSGGTGIQETQYF. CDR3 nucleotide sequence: TGTGCCAGCAGCGGCGGGACAGGGATTCAAGAGACCCAGTACTTC.

CDR3 residues: CATSRERSGRGEQYF. CDR3 sequence (DNA): TGTGCCACCAGCAGAGAGAGGAGCGGGAGGGGTGAGCAGTACTTC. The chain has TRBV15 and TRBJ2-7; TRBD2 aligns across 10 bases. Trimming cost V 0 bases and J 7 bases; bases outside gene matches: 6. The CDR3 spans 15 residues. Germline V lookup: CDR1 LNHNV, CDR2 YYDKDF (reference sequence).

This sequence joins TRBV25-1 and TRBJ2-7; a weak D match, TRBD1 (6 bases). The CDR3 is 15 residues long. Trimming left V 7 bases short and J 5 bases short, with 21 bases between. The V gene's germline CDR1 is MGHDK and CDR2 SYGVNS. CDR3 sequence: CASTGRGPSLHEQYF. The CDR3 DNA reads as TGTGCCAGCACAGGCAGGGGCCCAAGCCTACACGAGCAGTACTTC.

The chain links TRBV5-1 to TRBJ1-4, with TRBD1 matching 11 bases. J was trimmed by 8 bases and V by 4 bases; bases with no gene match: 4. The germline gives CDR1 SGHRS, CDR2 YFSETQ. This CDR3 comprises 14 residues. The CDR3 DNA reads TGCGCCAGCAGCACGGGACAGGGGGGAGAAAAACTGTTTTTT. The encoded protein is CASSTGQGGEKLFF.

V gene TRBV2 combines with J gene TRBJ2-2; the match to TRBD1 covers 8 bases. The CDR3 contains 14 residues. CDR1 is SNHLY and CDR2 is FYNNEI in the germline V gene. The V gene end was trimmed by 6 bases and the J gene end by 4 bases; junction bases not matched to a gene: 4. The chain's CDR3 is CASRAQGGTGELFF. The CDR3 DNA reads TGTGCCAGCAGGGCACAGGGGGGCACCGGGGAGCTGTTTTTT.

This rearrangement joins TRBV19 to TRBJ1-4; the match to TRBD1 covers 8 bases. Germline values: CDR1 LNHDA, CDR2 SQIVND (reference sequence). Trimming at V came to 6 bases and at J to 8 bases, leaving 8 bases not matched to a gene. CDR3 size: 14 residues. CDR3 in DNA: TGTGCCAGTAGCACCGGACAGGGAGAAGAAAAACTGTTTTTT. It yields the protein CASSTGQGEEKLFF.

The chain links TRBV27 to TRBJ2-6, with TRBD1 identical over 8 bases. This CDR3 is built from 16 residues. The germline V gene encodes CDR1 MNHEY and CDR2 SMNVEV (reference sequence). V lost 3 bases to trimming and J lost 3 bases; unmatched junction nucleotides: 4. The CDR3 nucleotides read TGTGCCAGCAGTTTCCAGGGGGCCTATGGGGCCAACGTCCTGACTTTC. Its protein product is CASSFQGAYGANVLTF.

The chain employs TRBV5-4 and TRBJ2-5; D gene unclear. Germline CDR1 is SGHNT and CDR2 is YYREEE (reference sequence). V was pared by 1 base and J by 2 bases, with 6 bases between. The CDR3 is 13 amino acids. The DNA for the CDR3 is TGTGCCAGCAGCTTGCACAGTCAAGAGACCCAGTACTTC. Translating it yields CASSLHSQETQYF.

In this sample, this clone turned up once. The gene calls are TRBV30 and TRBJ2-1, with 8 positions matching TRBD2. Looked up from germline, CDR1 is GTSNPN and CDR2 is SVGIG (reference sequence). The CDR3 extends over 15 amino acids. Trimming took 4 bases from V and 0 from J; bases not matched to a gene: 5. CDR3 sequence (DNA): TGTGCCTGGAAAATCCGGGGGGGCTCCTACAATGAGCAGTTCTTC. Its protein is CAWKIRGGSYNEQFF. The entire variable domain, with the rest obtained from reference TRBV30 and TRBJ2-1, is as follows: SQTIHQWPATLVQPVGSPLSLECTVEGTSNPNLYWYRQAAGRGLQLLFYSVGIGQISSEVPQNLSASRPQDRQFILSSKKLLLSDSGFYLCAWKIRGGSYNEQFFGPGTRLTVL.